The rows below give T cell receptor beta chains drawn from one sample of a study of blood T cell repertoires in COVID-19. The protocol was immunoSEQ multiplex PCR, while the TCRdb copy is restricted to in-frame clones and leaves out a portion. The table shows about 140,000 clones, with around 84% occurring only once. What was sequenced was peripheral blood. The source of these receptors is a man between 60 and 70 years old with active or convalescent COVID-19. Each CDR3 is given without its conserved first and last residue. The order of the fields is J gene, V gene, CDR3 protein.

>TRBJ1-1|TRBV5-1
ASSSAGSTEAF
>TRBJ2-1|TRBV3-1/TRBV3-2
ASSQIANEQF
>TRBJ2-7|TRBV7-7
ASSPSRVGEQY
>TRBJ1-5|TRBV9
ASSVGGDSNQPQH
>TRBJ2-3|TRBV11-3
ASSGSGDTQY
>TRBJ1-1|TRBV11-3
ASSSTVNTEAF
>TRBJ1-3|TRBV7-2
ASSLGTAGNTIY
>TRBJ1-3|TRBV12-5
ASSGSSGNTIY
>TRBJ1-2|TRBV20-1
SASDRTNYGYT
>TRBJ2-7|TRBV12-5
ASGLSITNFYEQY
>TRBJ1-1|TRBV3-1/TRBV3-2
ASSGQKNTEAF
>TRBJ2-1|TRBV20-1
SASSGMSSYNEQF
>TRBJ2-4|TRBV5-8
ASSLGQGAKNIQY
>TRBJ2-5|TRBV27
ASSSKRTAQETQY
>TRBJ2-3|TRBV4-3
ASSQDTSGNVYTQY
>TRBJ2-1|TRBV3-1/TRBV3-2
ASSQRVPGGTYNEQF
>TRBJ1-6|TRBV6-5
ATRQGPYNSPLH
>TRBJ1-2|TRBV19
ASSGRRDYGYT
>TRBJ1-1|TRBV19
ASREGGGNTEAF
>TRBJ2-1|TRBV6-5
ASSYSQGANGEQF
>TRBJ1-4|TRBV24-1
ATSDSGRGYEKLF
>TRBJ2-2|TRBV6-5
ASSDIGGNGELF